This T cell receptor beta chain is from a study of early T cells in non-severe SARS-CoV-2 infection. This clonotype was observed many times. V was shortened by 6 bases and J by 0 bases, with 8 bases between the two germline ends. The germline CDR1 and CDR2 sequences are SGHTA and FQGTGA. CDR3 length: 13 amino acids. TCRdb independently ran MiXCR on the 5' RACE reads; one entry per CDR3 protein. The sample has some 30,000 distinct CDR3 sequences; roughly 5.4% are singletons. The chain recombines TRBV7-3 with TRBJ1-1; D ambiguous. The TCR comes from an adult who was a healthcare worker with PCR-confirmed SARS-CoV-2 infection or an uninfected control (not recorded which). Sequencing was performed on whole blood. CDR3 nucleotide sequence: TGTGCCAGCAGTCCCTCGATGAACACTGAAGCTTTCTTT. This codes for CASSPSMNTEAFF.